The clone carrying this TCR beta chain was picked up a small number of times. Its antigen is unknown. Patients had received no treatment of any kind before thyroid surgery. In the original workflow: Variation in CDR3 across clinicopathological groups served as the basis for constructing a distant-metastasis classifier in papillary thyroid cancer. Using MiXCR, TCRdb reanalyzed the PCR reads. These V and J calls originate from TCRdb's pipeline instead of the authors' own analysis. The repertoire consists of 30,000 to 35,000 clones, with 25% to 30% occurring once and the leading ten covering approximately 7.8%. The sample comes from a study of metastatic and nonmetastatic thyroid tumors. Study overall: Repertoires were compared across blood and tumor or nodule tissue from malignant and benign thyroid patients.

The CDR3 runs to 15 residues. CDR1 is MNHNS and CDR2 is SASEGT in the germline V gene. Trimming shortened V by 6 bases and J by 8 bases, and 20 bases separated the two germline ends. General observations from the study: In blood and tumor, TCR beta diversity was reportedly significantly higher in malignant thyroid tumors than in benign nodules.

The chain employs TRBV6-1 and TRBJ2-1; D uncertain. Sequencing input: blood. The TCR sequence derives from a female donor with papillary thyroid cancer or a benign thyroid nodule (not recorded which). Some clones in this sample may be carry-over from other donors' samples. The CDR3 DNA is TGTGCCAGCAGACCCCTCAGCGTGAGTGGGGATGAGCAGTTCTTC. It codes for CASRPLSVSGDEQFF.